The 31 T cell receptor beta chains in this list originate from one sample, sequenced in a study of blood T cell repertoires in COVID-19. Assay used: immunoSEQ multiplex PCR; TCRdb lists only in-frame clones, some missing. The profile shows around 70,000 clones, about four fifths of them singletons. Sequences were obtained from peripheral blood. Every receptor here comes from a human donor in a cohort sampled during active COVID-19.

The chain uses TRBV18 and TRBJ2-7; 8 bases match TRBD2. Unmatched junction bases numbered 3, after V lost 3 bases and J lost 5 bases. The CDR3 runs 13 residues. Germline assignment: CDR1 KGHSH and CDR2 LQKENI. The CDR3 region has the DNA TGTGCCAGCTCACCCGTTAGCGGGAACGAGCAGTACTTC. This encodes CASSPVSGNEQYF.

The chain employs TRBV13 and TRBJ2-1, with TRBD2 matching over 9 bases. The CDR3 spans 16 residues. V gave up 5 bases and J gave up 3 bases; unmatched junction bases: 8. From germline, CDR1 is PRHDT and CDR2 FYEKMQ (reference sequence). Here the CDR3 reads CASSLIAGAGYNEQFF. The CDR3 nucleotides read TGTGCCAGCAGCCTCATAGCGGGAGCTGGCTACAATGAGCAGTTCTTC.

There are a few counts of this clone. The gene calls are TRBV7-2 and TRBJ1-2; D gene ambiguous. Germline assignment: CDR1 SGHTA and CDR2 FQGNSA. V dropped 7 bases and J dropped 4 bases, with 22 bases sitting between them. The CDR3 consists of 16 residues. The CDR3 loop reads CASTPSQGLPLYGYTF. The CDR3 nucleotides read TGTGCCAGCACCCCAAGCCAAGGACTCCCGCTCTATGGCTACACCTTC. Complete variable domain (other parts from reference TRBV7-2 and TRBJ1-2): GAGVSQSPSNKVTEKGKDVELRCDPISGHTALYWYRQSLGQGLEFLIYFQGNSAPDKSGLPSDRFSAERTGGSVSTLTIQRTQQEDSAVYLCASTPSQGLPLYGYTFGSGTRLTVV.

This chain joins TRBV4-3 and TRBJ2-5; a weak D match, TRBD2 (6 bases). V lost 5 bases, J lost 5 bases, and 12 bases lay in between. CDR1 is LGHNA and CDR2 is YSLEER in the germline V gene. The CDR3 loop spans 13 amino acids. CDR3: CASSTGVGETQYF. For the CDR3, the DNA is TGCGCCAGCAGCACGGGGGTGGGTGAGACCCAGTACTTC.

This clone was seen only a few times. The rearrangement uses TRBV5-5 and TRBJ2-5; the D gene is possibly TRBD1 (6 bases). Germline CDR1 and CDR2: SGHKS and YYEKEE (reference sequence). CDR3 length: 15 amino acids. Trimming left V 0 bases short and J 5 bases short, with 14 bases between. CDR3 loop: CASSLVDSYPETQYF. The CDR3 DNA follows: TGTGCCAGCAGCTTGGTGGACAGTTACCCGGAGACCCAGTACTTC.

This clone was seen only once. V usage is TRBV19 and J usage is TRBJ1-4; D perhaps matches TRBD1 (6 bases). The V gene's germline CDR1 is LNHDA and CDR2 SQIVND (reference sequence). Trimming took 4 bases from V and 2 from J, leaving 11 bases between them. CDR3 length equals 15 residues. Written as DNA, the CDR3 is TGTGCCAGTAGTAATCGGGGGGCCACTAATGAAAAACTGTTTTTT. Its protein is CASSNRGATNEKLFF.

This sequence joins TRBV19 and TRBJ2-4; 10 positions agree with TRBD2. Per germline, CDR1 LNHDA and CDR2 SQIVND (reference sequence). Losses at the gene ends were 5 bases for V and 8 bases for J; bases not matched to a gene: 6. The CDR3 consists of 14 residues. The CDR3 reads CASSAGTSVDIQYF. The CDR3 DNA reads TGTGCCAGTAGTGCCGGGACTAGCGTAGACATTCAGTACTTC.

The genes are TRBV5-1 and TRBJ2-5, with TRBD2 as a possible D gene (6 bases). Germline lookup yields CDR1 SGHRS and CDR2 YFSETQ. Between the trimmed V and J ends, which lost 0 bases and 4 bases, there was a span of 16 bases. The CDR3 has 16 amino acids. The CDR3 reads CASSLGGRGIGETQYF. CDR3 nucleotides: TGCGCCAGCAGCTTGGGCGGGCGGGGAATCGGAGAGACCCAGTACTTC.

The V and J genes are TRBV10-1 and TRBJ2-3; 13 bases map to TRBD2. CDR3 length: 16 residues. The germline gives CDR1 WNHNN, CDR2 SYGVQD (reference sequence). V shed 7 bases, J shed 6 bases, and the junction held 10 bases outside the gene matches. The CDR3 DNA follows: TGCGCCAGCAAAAACGGACTAGCGGGAGAGGTCGATACGCAGTATTTT. Residues: CASKNGLAGEVDTQYF.

J is TRBJ2-7 and V is TRBV7-9; tentatively, D is TRBD2 (5 bases). V was trimmed by 1 base and J by 5 bases, leaving 12 bases between them. CDR3 length: 14 residues. Per germline, CDR1 SEHNR and CDR2 FQNEAQ (reference sequence). The CDR3 is CASSLDGLGNEQYF. CDR3 nucleotide sequence: TGTGCCAGCAGCTTAGATGGGCTCGGGAACGAGCAGTACTTC.

This clone was seen a handful of times. The chain carries TRBV19 and TRBJ1-5; weak D call: TRBD1 (6 bases). Germline V lookup: CDR1 LNHDA, CDR2 SQIVND (reference sequence). V was shortened by 5 bases and J by 9 bases, with 17 bases between the two germline ends. The CDR3 runs 14 residues. The CDR3 sequence: CASSFGGALGPQHF. The DNA of the CDR3 is TGTGCCAGTAGTTTCGGGGGGGCCCTAGGGCCCCAGCATTTT.

The V and J genes are TRBV5-6 and TRBJ1-4; 10 bases line up with TRBD1. Looked up from germline, CDR1 is SGHDT and CDR2 is YYEEEE. V trimming: 6 bases; J trimming: 7 bases; junction bases outside the gene matches: 6. The CDR3 loop spans 14 amino acids. CDR3 DNA sequence: TGTGCCAGCAATCGTCGGGACAGGGGTGAAAAACTGTTTTTT. Translation gives CASNRRDRGEKLFF.

This chain links TRBV6-6 with TRBJ2-1; 9 bases align to TRBD2. Germline V gene lookup returns CDR1 MNHNY and CDR2 SVGAGI (reference sequence). Trimming at V came to 2 bases and at J to 7 bases, leaving 9 bases not matched to a gene. There are 16 residues in the CDR3. The CDR3 reads CASSYLPAGGRNEQFF. The CDR3 coding sequence is TGTGCCAGCAGTTACCTCCCAGCGGGAGGTCGTAATGAGCAGTTCTTC.

The chain has TRBV7-3 and TRBJ1-2; 7 bases fit TRBD1. V lost 4 bases to trimming and J lost 7 bases; unmatched junction nucleotides: 6. From germline, CDR1 is SGHTA and CDR2 FQGTGA. The CDR3 covers 13 residues. The CDR3 DNA reads TGTGCCAGCAGCTCGACCGGGACAGCTGGCTACACCTTC. It translates to CASSSTGTAGYTF.

The CDR3 nucleotides are TGTGCCAGCAGCTTAACTGCGGGGCCCCAGTACTTC. Translated, it gives CASSLTAGPQYF. The chain joins TRBV7-3 to TRBJ2-7; TRBD2 is a possible D gene (6 bases). CDR3 length: 12 residues. Per the germline V gene, CDR1 is SGHTA and CDR2 is FQGTGA. The V gene lost 0 bases and the J gene lost 10 bases, with 10 bases spanning the gap.

The chain links TRBV7-3 to TRBJ2-3; the D gene is possibly TRBD2 (6 bases). V was shortened by 1 base and J by 0 bases, with 11 bases between the two germline ends. Germline-derived CDR1 and CDR2 are SGHTA and FQGTGA. This CDR3 region has 16 residues. CDR3 protein: CASSLKGGTSTDTQYF. The CDR3 DNA sequence: TGTGCCAGCAGCTTAAAGGGCGGGACTAGCACAGATACGCAGTATTTT.

The rearrangement joins TRBV18 to TRBJ2-3; 8 bases fit TRBD2. The CDR3 runs 15 residues. Germline V gene lookup returns CDR1 KGHSH and CDR2 LQKENI. Unmatched junction bases numbered 9, after V lost 4 bases and J lost 6 bases. CDR3 region: CASSQQTSVGDTQYF. DNA for the CDR3: TGTGCCAGCTCACAGCAGACTAGCGTCGGGGATACGCAGTATTTT.

This clone was seen only a few times. J is TRBJ1-1 and V is TRBV27, with TRBD1 matching over 9 bases. Germline V gene sequence: CDR1 MNHEY, CDR2 SMNVEV (reference sequence). The CDR3 length is 16 residues. V trimming: 3 bases; J trimming: 0 bases; junction bases outside the gene matches: 5. In DNA form, the CDR3 reads TGTGCCAGCAGTTTGGACAGGGGATCTATGAACACTGAAGCTTTCTTT. Translation gives CASSLDRGSMNTEAFF.

The chain uses TRBV3-1 (or the pseudogene TRBV3-2) and TRBJ1-3; possible D gene TRBD1, 6 bases. CDR3 length: 18 residues. Per germline, CDR1 LGHDT and CDR2 YNNKEL (reference sequence). V was trimmed by 2 bases and J by 0 bases, leaving 17 bases between them. DNA of the CDR3: TGTGCCAGCAGCCAACTCTTCCGGGACAACGTCTCTGGAAACACCATATATTTT. It specifies CASSQLFRDNVSGNTIYF.

This clone appeared a few times. The genes are TRBV10-2 and TRBJ2-7; 11 positions match TRBD2. V trimming: 3 bases; J trimming: 0 bases; junction bases outside the gene matches: 1. This CDR3 comprises 15 residues. Germline V gene sequence: CDR1 WSHSY, CDR2 SAAADI. CDR3 sequence reads: CASSDGTSGSYEQYF. The CDR3 nucleotides are TGCGCCAGCAGTGATGGGACTAGCGGCTCCTACGAGCAGTACTTC.

The genes are TRBV15 and TRBJ2-7; D is possibly TRBD1 (6 bases). Trimming took 2 bases from V and 3 from J, leaving 14 bases between them. The CDR3 sequence is 15 residues long. Germline values: CDR1 LNHNV, CDR2 YYDKDF (reference sequence). The CDR3 nucleotides are TGTGCCACCAGCAGACCCAGCAGGGGTCGCTACGAGCAGTACTTC. Its protein is CATSRPSRGRYEQYF. Full variable domain (remainder filled in from reference TRBV15 and TRBJ2-7): DAMVIQNPRYQVTQFGKPVTLSCSQTLNHNVMYWYQQKSSQAPKLLFHYYDKDFNNEADTPDNFQSRRPNTSFCFLDIRSPGLGDTAMYLCATSRPSRGRYEQYFGPGTRLTVT.

The chain links TRBV6-2 or TRBV6-3 to TRBJ1-1; D might be TRBD1 (6 bases). V lost 2 bases and J lost 0, with 13 bases in between. CDR1 and CDR2 from the germline V gene are MNHEY and SVGEGT. The CDR3 is 16 amino acids. The CDR3 is CASSYDRNNMNTEAFF. Written as DNA, the CDR3 is TGTGCCAGCAGTTACGACAGGAACAACATGAACACTGAAGCTTTCTTT.

This clone was detected once. The chain carries TRBV5-6 and TRBJ1-6; TRBD1 agrees at 7 bases. Unmatched junction bases numbered 16, after V lost 7 bases and J lost 9 bases. The germline CDR1 and CDR2 sequences are SGHDT and YYEEEE. The CDR3 extends over 16 amino acids. The DNA of the CDR3 is TGTGCCAGCTTCCCCTCCCGGGACAGAGGACTTTCACCCCTCCACTTT. This translates into CASFPSRDRGLSPLHF.

The DNA of the CDR3 is TGTGCCAGCACCGGGACTAGCGGGAGGAATGAGCAGTTCTTC. Protein sequence: CASTGTSGRNEQFF. The gene calls are TRBV6-5 and TRBJ2-1; 15 nucleotides align to TRBD2. V shed 7 bases, J shed 7 bases, and the junction held 2 bases outside the gene matches. The germline V gene has CDR1 MNHEY and CDR2 SVGAGI. This CDR3 is built from 14 residues.

The chain employs TRBV15 and TRBJ2-3; 16 bases align to TRBD2. CDR1 is LNHNV, CDR2 YYDKDF, per germline (reference sequence). The V segment lost 3 bases and the J segment 0 bases; nucleotides outside the gene matches: 9. The CDR3 contains 20 residues. The CDR3 protein is CATSRGLAGGPRESTDTQYF. The CDR3 DNA reads as TGTGCCACCAGCAGGGGACTAGCGGGAGGGCCGAGGGAAAGCACAGATACGCAGTATTTT. The variable domain in full, with the rest retrieved from reference TRBV15 and TRBJ2-3, is DAMVIQNPRYQVTQFGKPVTLSCSQTLNHNVMYWYQQKSSQAPKLLFHYYDKDFNNEADTPDNFQSRRPNTSFCFLDIRSPGLGDTAMYLCATSRGLAGGPRESTDTQYFGPGTRLTVL.

This clone was detected only a few times. V gene TRBV6-2 or TRBV6-3 combines with J gene TRBJ1-2; 11 nucleotides align to TRBD1. Per germline, CDR1 MNHEY and CDR2 SVGEGT. With 4 bases clipped from V and 7 bases from J, the junction kept 17 bases outside the gene matches. The CDR3 has 18 amino acids. CDR3 protein: CASSSSPSLGQGARGYTF. As DNA, the CDR3 is TGTGCCAGCAGTTCTTCCCCTTCTCTAGGACAGGGGGCTCGTGGCTACACCTTC.

The table lists this clone with a count of one. This chain uses TRBV20-1 with TRBJ2-1; D not resolved. In germline, CDR1 is DFQATT, CDR2 SNEGSKA (reference sequence). This CDR3 comprises 11 residues. Deletions cut 3 bases from V and 10 bases from J, with 10 bases between. The CDR3 is CSASRSREQFF. CDR3 nucleotide sequence: TGCAGTGCTAGTCGTTCGCGGGAGCAGTTCTTC.

The rearrangement uses TRBV19 and TRBJ2-2, with D possibly being TRBD1 (6 bases). CDR3 length: 12 amino acids. Germline assignment: CDR1 LNHDA and CDR2 SQIVND (reference sequence). V lost 7 bases and J 7 bases, leaving 10 bases between the germline ends. DNA of the CDR3: TGTGCCAGTAACGGACAGCGCGGGGAGCTGTTTTTT. Translating gives CASNGQRGELFF.

The chain uses TRBV2 and TRBJ2-2, with TRBD1 as a possible D gene (6 bases). With 8 bases removed from V and 3 bases from J, the gap between germline ends came to 13 bases. This CDR3 spans 14 amino acids. Germline V gene sequence: CDR1 SNHLY, CDR2 FYNNEI. CDR3 nucleotide sequence: TGTGCCAGCCGAGGACAGACCTACACCGGGGAGCTGTTTTTT. Its protein product is CASRGQTYTGELFF. Together with reference TRBV2 and TRBJ2-2, the CDR3 gives the full variable domain: EPEVTQTPSHQVTQMGQEVILRCVPISNHLYFYWYRQILGQKVEFLVSFYNNEISEKSEIFDDQFSVERPDGSNFTLKIRSTKLEDSAMYFCASRGQTYTGELFFGEGSRLTVL.

The V gene is TRBV2, the J gene TRBJ1-6; D not certain. This CDR3 region has 15 residues. V lost 2 bases and J lost 0, with 5 bases in between. Germline V lookup: CDR1 SNHLY, CDR2 FYNNEI. The CDR3 is CASSESGSYNSPLHF. As DNA, the CDR3 is TGTGCCAGCAGTGAATCCGGCTCCTATAATTCACCCCTCCACTTT.

V and J are TRBV28 and TRBJ1-2, with TRBD1 matching 7 bases. CDR1 and CDR2 from the germline V gene are MDHEN and SYDVKM. This CDR3 comprises 14 residues. V trimming: 4 bases; J trimming: 8 bases; junction bases outside the gene matches: 10. CDR3 protein: CASSSHRGQGGYTF. Here the CDR3 DNA reads TGTGCCAGCAGTTCACACAGGGGCCAGGGGGGCTACACCTTC.